These T cell receptor beta chains were read from a single sample in a study of cytomegalovirus exposure and HLA in healthy donors. The repertoire was sequenced with immunoSEQ multiplex PCR; TCRdb's copy has only in-frame clones and lacks some. The sample yields roughly 200,000 clones, over 80% seen once. Sequenced sample: PBMCs. The receptors shown here come from a man aged 25-45 years in good health and CMV-seronegative. The CDR3 runs from the conserved cysteine through the conserved F or W. Each record gives: V gene, CDR3 protein.

V gene: TRBV27
CDR3 protein: CASSLFRASGGDEQFF

V gene: TRBV9
CDR3 protein: CASSVAVNTEAFF

V gene: TRBV27
CDR3 protein: CASSIRFRQDEQYF

V gene: TRBV5-6
CDR3 protein: CASSLAVRTGRGEQFF

V gene: TRBV6-5
CDR3 protein: CASSYGNSQYF

V gene: TRBV5-4
CDR3 protein: CASSYGTGSYEQYF

V gene: TRBV4-3
CDR3 protein: CASREQGVTNEKLFF

V gene: TRBV5-1
CDR3 protein: CASSRQENTEAFF

V gene: TRBV5-5
CDR3 protein: CASSPTGTGASSYNEQFF

V gene: TRBV4-1
CDR3 protein: CASTQGGQSYGYTF

V gene: TRBV9
CDR3 protein: CASRLPEEVDSNQPQHF

V gene: TRBV5-1
CDR3 protein: CASTQGAGNEKLFF

V gene: TRBV6-4
CDR3 protein: CASSDSNQGLSSPLHF

V gene: TRBV6-1
CDR3 protein: CASKRDRGSYEQYF

V gene: TRBV4-2
CDR3 protein: CASSQRTSGSTDTQYF

V gene: TRBV2
CDR3 protein: CASRGGLYNEQFF

V gene: TRBV29-1
CDR3 protein: CSVAQGGVNEQFF

V gene: TRBV4-1
CDR3 protein: CASSRSMVGLGDWDTEAFF

V gene: TRBV5-4
CDR3 protein: CASRLIDRYDNHF

V gene: TRBV30
CDR3 protein: CAWSSQGTENEKLFF

V gene: TRBV7-9
CDR3 protein: CASSGAGWGYF

V gene: TRBV7-9
CDR3 protein: CASSGGRSSTRPNDEQFF

V gene: TRBV12-2
CDR3 protein: CASRPLLPGQGKNTEAFF

V gene: TRBV10-3
CDR3 protein: CAISEGGGSGSTDTQYF

V gene: TRBV6-5
CDR3 protein: CASSLGGGYTF

V gene: TRBV28
CDR3 protein: CASSLGGGALLPTQYF

V gene: TRBV4-2
CDR3 protein: CASSQEGGLSYEQYF

V gene: TRBV20-1
CDR3 protein: CSARVHHEQYF

V gene: TRBV2
CDR3 protein: CASSGRQGPNYEQYF

V gene: TRBV19
CDR3 protein: CASSDRVSEAFF

V gene: TRBV5-4
CDR3 protein: CASKKAASGRPGELFF

V gene: TRBV25-1
CDR3 protein: CASSESTPWGALHF

V gene: TRBV25-1
CDR3 protein: CASKGYGNQETQYF

V gene: TRBV27
CDR3 protein: CASSSSEFQQYF

V gene: TRBV27
CDR3 protein: CASSLQTGYNEQFF

V gene: TRBV4-2
CDR3 protein: CASSQLPGQAIAYEQYF

V gene: TRBV4-2
CDR3 protein: CASSQDPRGGYTF

V gene: TRBV7-9
CDR3 protein: CASTQGDTEAFF

V gene: TRBV4-2
CDR3 protein: CASSQDRTGGANVLTF

V gene: TRBV12-5
CDR3 protein: CAKKARDSPLHF

V gene: TRBV9
CDR3 protein: CASSEREGNTEAFF

V gene: TRBV28
CDR3 protein: CASSGRRGSNEQFF

V gene: TRBV5-1
CDR3 protein: CASSFSAGNTGELFF

V gene: TRBV27
CDR3 protein: CASSLRARQGDEAFF

V gene: TRBV18
CDR3 protein: CASSRGQANEKLFF

V gene: TRBV7-6
CDR3 protein: CASSLGQQGGQFF

V gene: TRBV27
CDR3 protein: CASSFRVTGDYEQYF

V gene: TRBV7-9
CDR3 protein: CASSRTGATYEQYF

V gene: TRBV21-1
CDR3 protein: CASSKQRPSSYEQYF

V gene: TRBV6-5
CDR3 protein: CASSSSRGGRDTQYF

V gene: TRBV5-1
CDR3 protein: CASTRGTGNDQQYF

V gene: TRBV11-2
CDR3 protein: CASSRLAQPPYEQYF

V gene: TRBV29-1
CDR3 protein: CSVGQTGYKNYGYTF

V gene: TRBV7-9
CDR3 protein: CASSPRGTRYNEQFF

V gene: TRBV4-1
CDR3 protein: CASSQDETTGGPPNSPLHF

V gene: TRBV9
CDR3 protein: CASSAGQPNEKLFF

V gene: TRBV6-1
CDR3 protein: CASSVGRDRGYEQYF